This T cell receptor (beta chain) derives from a study of T cells after yellow fever vaccination. Study conclusions and caveats: Post-booster reappearance was seen for most primary-vaccination clones (around 96% CD4, around 89% CD8). A small proportion of clonotypes was detected in both the CD4 and CD8 compartments. Secondary responses were weaker yet peaked faster, day 5 versus 15.

There are a few counts of this clonotype. What it recognizes is unknown. UMIs were added to TCR cDNA along with a universal primer site when it was made by 5'RACE template switching. TCRdb used MiXCR to reprocess the 5' RACE reads, holding one entry per CDR3 protein. The sample holds tens of thousands of distinct CDR3 sequences, just under 8% seen once. This specimen was CD8+ T cells sorted from PBMCs, taken on the day of the yellow fever booster vaccination. The sequence derives from a man between 25 and 39 years old who received the YFV17D yellow fever vaccine.

CDR3 DNA sequence: TGTGCCAGCAGCTTTGGAGGGGAGACCCAGTACTTC. It codes for CASSFGGETQYF. The gene calls are TRBV7-9 and TRBJ2-5; D might be TRBD2 (6 bases). This CDR3 comprises 12 residues. Looked up from germline, CDR1 is SEHNR and CDR2 is FQNEAQ (reference sequence). Trimming stripped 3 bases from V and 5 bases from J, with 7 bases between.